This TCR beta chain is drawn from a study of blood T cell repertoires in COVID-19. Germline V gene sequence: CDR1 GTSNPN, CDR2 SVGIG (reference sequence). This CDR3 is 15 amino acids long. V was cut by 1 base and J by 9 bases, with 22 bases left in between. Using immunoSEQ multiplex PCR, the repertoire was profiled, and TCRdb retains in-frame clones only, with some absent. In the table there are roughly 66,000 clones, 82% of which are singletons. The chain uses TRBV30 and TRBJ2-7; D might be TRBD2 (5 bases). The sequencing sample was made of peripheral blood. The TCR sequence derives from a man aged 60 to 69 with acute or convalescent COVID-19. The CDR3 coding sequence is TGTGCCTGGAGTGGCGGGCAGCGGTCTGACGAAGGGCAGTACGTC. This codes for CAWSGGQRSDEGQYV.